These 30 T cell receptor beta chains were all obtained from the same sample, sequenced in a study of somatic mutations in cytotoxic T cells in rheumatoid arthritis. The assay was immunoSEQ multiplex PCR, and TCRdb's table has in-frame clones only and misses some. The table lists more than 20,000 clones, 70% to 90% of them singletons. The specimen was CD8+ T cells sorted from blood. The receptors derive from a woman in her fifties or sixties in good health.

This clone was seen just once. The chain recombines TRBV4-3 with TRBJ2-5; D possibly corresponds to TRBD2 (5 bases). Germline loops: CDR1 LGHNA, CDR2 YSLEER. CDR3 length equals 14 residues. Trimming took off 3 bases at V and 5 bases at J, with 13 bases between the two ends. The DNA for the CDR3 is TGCGCCAGCAGCCAGTCGGGGTATGCGGAGACCCAGTACTTC. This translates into CASSQSGYAETQYF.

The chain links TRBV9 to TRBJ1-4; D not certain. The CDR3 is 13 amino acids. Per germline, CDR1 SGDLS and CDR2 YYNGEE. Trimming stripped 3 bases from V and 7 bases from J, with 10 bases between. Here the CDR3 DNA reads TGTGCCAGCAGCGCAGGTTGGGGTGAAAAACTGTTTTTT. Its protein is CASSAGWGEKLFF.

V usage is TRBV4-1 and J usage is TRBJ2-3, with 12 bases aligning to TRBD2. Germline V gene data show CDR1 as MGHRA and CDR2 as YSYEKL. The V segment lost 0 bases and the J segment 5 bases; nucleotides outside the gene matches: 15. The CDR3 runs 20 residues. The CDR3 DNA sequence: TGCGCCAGCAGCCAAGAGAGGGCTTGGCTAGCGGGGGGGCAGGGAGATACGCAGTATTTT. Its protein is CASSQERAWLAGGQGDTQYF.

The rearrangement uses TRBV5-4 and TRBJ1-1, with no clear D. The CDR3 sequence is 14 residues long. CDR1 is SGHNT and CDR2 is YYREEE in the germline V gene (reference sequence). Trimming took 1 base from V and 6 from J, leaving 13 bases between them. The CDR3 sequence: CASSLPALEAEAFF. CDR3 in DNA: TGTGCCAGCAGCTTGCCGGCGTTGGAGGCTGAAGCTTTCTTT.

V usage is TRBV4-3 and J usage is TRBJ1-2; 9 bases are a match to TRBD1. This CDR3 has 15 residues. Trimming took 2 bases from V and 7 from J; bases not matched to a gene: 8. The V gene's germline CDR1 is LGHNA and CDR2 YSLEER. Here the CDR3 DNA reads TGCGCCAGCAGCCAACCCGGGACAGGGTCGGGTGGCTACACCTTC. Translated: CASSQPGTGSGGYTF.

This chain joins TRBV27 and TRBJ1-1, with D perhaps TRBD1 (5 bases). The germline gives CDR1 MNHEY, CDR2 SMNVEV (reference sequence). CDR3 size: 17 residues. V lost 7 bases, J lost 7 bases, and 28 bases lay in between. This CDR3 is CASTLGAGLGPANEAFF. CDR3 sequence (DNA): TGTGCCAGCACCCTAGGGGCGGGGCTGGGTCCGGCCAATGAAGCTTTCTTT.

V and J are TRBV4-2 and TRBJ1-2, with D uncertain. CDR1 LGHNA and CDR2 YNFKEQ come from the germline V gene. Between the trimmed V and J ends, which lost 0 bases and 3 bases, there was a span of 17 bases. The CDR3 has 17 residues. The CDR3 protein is CASSQEINMAGYYGYTF. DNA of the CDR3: TGTGCCAGCAGCCAAGAAATTAATATGGCAGGCTACTATGGCTACACCTTC.

The CDR3 DNA sequence: TGTGCCGCCCGGGACAGGAAATCACCCCTCCACTTT. Translating it yields CAARDRKSPLHF. This chain links TRBV19 with TRBJ1-6; 8 nucleotides match TRBD1. V shed 11 bases and J 10 bases; nucleotides not matched to a gene: 7. This CDR3 spans 12 amino acids. Germline V gives CDR1 LNHDA, CDR2 SQIVND (reference sequence).

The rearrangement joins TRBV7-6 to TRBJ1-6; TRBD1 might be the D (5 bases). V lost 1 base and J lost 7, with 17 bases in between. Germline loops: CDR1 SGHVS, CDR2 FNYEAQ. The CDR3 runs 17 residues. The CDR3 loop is CASSLVGTDQSNSPLHF. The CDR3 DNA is TGTGCCAGCAGCTTAGTGGGGACCGACCAGAGCAATTCACCCCTCCACTTT.

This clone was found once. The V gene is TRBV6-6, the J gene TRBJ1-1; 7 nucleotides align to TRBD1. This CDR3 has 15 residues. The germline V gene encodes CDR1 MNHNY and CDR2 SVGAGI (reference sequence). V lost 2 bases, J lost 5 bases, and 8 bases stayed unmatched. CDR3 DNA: TGTGCCAGCAGTTACCTTTCCACAGGGGATACTGAAGCTTTCTTT. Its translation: CASSYLSTGDTEAFF.

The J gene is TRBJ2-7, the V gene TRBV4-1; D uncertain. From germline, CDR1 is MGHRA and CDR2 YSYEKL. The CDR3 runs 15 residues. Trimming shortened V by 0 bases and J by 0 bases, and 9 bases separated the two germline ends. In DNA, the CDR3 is TGCGCCAGCAGCCAAGAGTTGGCTGTCTCCTACGAGCAGTACTTC. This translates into CASSQELAVSYEQYF.

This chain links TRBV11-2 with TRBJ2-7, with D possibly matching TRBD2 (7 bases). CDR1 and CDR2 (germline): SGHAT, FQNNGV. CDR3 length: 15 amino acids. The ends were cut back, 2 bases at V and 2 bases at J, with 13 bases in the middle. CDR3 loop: CASSLSGGRTYEQYF. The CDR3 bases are TGTGCCAGCAGCTTATCGGGGGGCAGGACCTACGAGCAGTACTTC.

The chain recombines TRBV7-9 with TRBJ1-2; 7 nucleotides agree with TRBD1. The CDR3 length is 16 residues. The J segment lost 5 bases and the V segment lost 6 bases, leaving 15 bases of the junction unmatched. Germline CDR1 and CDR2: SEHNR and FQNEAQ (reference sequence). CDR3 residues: CASRPLGRGVQYGYTF. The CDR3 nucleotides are TGTGCCAGCAGGCCCTTAGGCAGGGGGGTTCAATATGGCTACACCTTC.

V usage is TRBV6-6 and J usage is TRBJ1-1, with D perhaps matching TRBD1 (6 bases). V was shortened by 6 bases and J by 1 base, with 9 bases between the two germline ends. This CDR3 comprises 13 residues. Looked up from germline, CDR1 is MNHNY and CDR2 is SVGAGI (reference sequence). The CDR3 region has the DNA TGTGCCAGCAGCCTGACAGGGAACACTGAAGCTTTCTTT. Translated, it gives CASSLTGNTEAFF.

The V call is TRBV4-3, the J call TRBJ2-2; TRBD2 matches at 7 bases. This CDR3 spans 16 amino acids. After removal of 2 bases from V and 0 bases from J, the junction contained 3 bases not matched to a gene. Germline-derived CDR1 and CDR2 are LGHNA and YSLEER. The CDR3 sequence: CASSQQGGPNTGELFF. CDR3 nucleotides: TGCGCCAGCAGCCAACAGGGAGGGCCGAACACCGGGGAGCTGTTTTTT.

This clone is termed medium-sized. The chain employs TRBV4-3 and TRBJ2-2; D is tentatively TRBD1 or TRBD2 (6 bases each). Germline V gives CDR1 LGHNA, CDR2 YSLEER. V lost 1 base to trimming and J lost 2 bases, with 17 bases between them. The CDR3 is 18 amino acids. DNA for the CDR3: TGCGCCAGCAGCCAAGGAAGACAGGCGGGACAAAACACCGGGGAGCTGTTTTTT. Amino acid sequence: CASSQGRQAGQNTGELFF.

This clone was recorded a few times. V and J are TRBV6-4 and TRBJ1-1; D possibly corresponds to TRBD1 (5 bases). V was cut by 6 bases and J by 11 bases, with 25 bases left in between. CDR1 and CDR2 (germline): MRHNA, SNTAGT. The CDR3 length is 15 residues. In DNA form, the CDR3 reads TGTGCCAGCAGACCAGGGTTGTCCGACGCGGAGGAGGCTTTCTTT. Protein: CASRPGLSDAEEAFF.

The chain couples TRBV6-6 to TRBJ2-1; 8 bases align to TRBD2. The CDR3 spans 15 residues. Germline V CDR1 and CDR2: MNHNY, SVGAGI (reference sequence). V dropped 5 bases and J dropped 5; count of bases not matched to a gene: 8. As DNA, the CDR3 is TGTGCCAGCAGTCCCTTTGCGGGGGGAGACAATGAGCAGTTCTTC. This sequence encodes CASSPFAGGDNEQFF.

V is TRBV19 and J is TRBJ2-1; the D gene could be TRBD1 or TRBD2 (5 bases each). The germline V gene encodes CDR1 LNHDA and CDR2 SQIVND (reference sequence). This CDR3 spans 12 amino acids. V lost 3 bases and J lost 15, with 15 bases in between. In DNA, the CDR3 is TGTGCCAGTAGTATCCCCCTTGCAGGGACGTTCTTC. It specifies CASSIPLAGTFF.

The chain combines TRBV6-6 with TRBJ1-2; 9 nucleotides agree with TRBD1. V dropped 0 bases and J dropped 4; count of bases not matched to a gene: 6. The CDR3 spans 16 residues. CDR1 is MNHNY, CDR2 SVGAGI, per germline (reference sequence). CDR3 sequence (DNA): TGTGCCAGCAGTTACTCGAGGACAGGGGCGGTCTATGGCTACACCTTC. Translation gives CASSYSRTGAVYGYTF.

The CDR3 sequence: CASSFRQGNTEAFF. The CDR3 DNA reads TGCGCCAGCAGCTTCCGACAGGGGAACACTGAAGCTTTCTTT. This sequence joins TRBV5-1 and TRBJ1-1; 7 positions match TRBD1. CDR1 SGHRS and CDR2 YFSETQ come from the germline V gene. With 2 bases clipped from V and 1 base from J, the junction kept 2 bases outside the gene matches. This CDR3 is built from 14 residues.

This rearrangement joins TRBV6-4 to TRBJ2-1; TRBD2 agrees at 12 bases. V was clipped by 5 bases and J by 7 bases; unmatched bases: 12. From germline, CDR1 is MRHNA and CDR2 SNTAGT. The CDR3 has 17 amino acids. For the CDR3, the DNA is TGTGCCAGCAGTCCAACCCTCCTAGCGGGGGGGCCGAATGAGCAGTTCTTC. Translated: CASSPTLLAGGPNEQFF.

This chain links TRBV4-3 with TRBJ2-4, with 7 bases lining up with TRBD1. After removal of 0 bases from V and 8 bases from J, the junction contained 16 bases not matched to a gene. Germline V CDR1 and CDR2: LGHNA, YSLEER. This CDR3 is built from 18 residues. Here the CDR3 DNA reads TGCGCCAGCAGCCAAGAGTCTGTGTGGGGGACAGATTTTGACATTCAGTACTTC. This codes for CASSQESVWGTDFDIQYF.

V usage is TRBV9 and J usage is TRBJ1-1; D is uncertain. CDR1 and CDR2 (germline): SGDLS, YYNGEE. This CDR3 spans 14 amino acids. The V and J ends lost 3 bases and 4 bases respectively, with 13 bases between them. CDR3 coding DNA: TGTGCCAGCAGCGACGGGGTGTATGGCACTGAAGCTTTCTTT. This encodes CASSDGVYGTEAFF.

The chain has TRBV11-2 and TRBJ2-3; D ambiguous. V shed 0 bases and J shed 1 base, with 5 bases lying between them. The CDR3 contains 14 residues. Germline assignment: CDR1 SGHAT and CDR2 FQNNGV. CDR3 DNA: TGTGCCAGCAGCTTAGAACTTCGCACAGATACGCAGTATTTT. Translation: CASSLELRTDTQYF.

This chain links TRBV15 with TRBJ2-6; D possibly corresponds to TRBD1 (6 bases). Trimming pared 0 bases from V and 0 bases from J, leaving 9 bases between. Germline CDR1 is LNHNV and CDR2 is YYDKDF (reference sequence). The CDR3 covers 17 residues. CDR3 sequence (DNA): TGTGCCACCAGCAGAGAGGGGGCTTCCTCTGGGGCCAACGTCCTGACTTTC. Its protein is CATSREGASSGANVLTF.

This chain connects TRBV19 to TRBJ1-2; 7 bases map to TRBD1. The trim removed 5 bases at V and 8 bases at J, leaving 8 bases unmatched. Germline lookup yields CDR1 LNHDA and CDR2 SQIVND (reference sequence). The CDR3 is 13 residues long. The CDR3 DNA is TGTGCCAGTAGTTTTACCGAGGGGGCGGGCTACACCTTC. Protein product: CASSFTEGAGYTF.

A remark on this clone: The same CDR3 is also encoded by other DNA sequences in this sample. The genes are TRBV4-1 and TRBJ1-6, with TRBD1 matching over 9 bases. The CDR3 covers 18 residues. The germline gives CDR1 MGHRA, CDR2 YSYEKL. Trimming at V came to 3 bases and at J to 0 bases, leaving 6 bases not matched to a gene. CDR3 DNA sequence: TGCGCCAGCAGCCAGCCCGACAGGGGGAGCTCCTATAATTCACCCCTCCACTTT. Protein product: CASSQPDRGSSYNSPLHF.

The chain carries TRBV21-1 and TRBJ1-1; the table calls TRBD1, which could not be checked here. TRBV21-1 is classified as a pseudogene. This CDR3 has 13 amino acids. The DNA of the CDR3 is TGTGCCAGCAGCGCCCACAGGGCCACTGAAGCTTTCTTT. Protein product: CASSAHRATEAFF.

The CDR3 DNA reads TGTGCCAGCAGCCTGGGGCTCTCCAAGCAAGAGACCCAGTACTTC. Translation: CASSLGLSKQETQYF. V usage is TRBV7-2 and J usage is TRBJ2-5; D perhaps matches TRBD1 (5 bases). Trimming took off 5 bases at V and 2 bases at J, with 15 bases between the two ends. CDR1 SGHTA and CDR2 FQGNSA come from the germline V gene. CDR3 length: 15 residues.